This T cell receptor (beta chain) is from a study of T cells in Graves' hyperthyroidism and ophthalmopathy. Study-wide results and limits: In blood, most of the thyroid clonotypes expanded above 0.001 were also present.

This clonotype was picked up many times. What it binds is unknown. For Graves' hyperthyroidism to be stable, ophthalmopathy could not progress within 18 months. Based on clinical symptoms, serum thyroxine and TRAb, thyroid ultrasound and orbital computed tomography, diagnoses were reached. There were TCR beta CDR3 regions amplified from RNA transcripts. Carried out on the TCR CDR3, a first-round RT-PCR used the HTBI primer set. TCRdb reanalysed the multiplex PCR reads using MiXCR and keeps one entry per CDR3 protein. The table includes around 280,000 distinct CDR3 sequences, roughly an eighth detected once. This sequence originates from a woman aged 40 to 50 with Graves' hyperthyroidism. The sequenced sample was blood.

The CDR3 DNA reads as TGTGCCAGTAGTATCGAGGGCAGGGCGAACACTGAAGCTTTCTTT. Protein sequence: CASSIEGRANTEAFF. The chain uses TRBV19 and TRBJ1-1, with D perhaps TRBD1 (5 bases). V shed 3 bases and J shed 1 base, with 12 bases lying between them. There are 15 residues in the CDR3. Germline V gives CDR1 LNHDA, CDR2 SQIVND (reference sequence).